This is a list of T cell receptor beta chains from one sample in a study of OX40 agonist ivuxolimab in advanced cancers. TCRdb's table, derived via immunoSEQ multiplex PCR, lists solely in-frame clones and lacks some. The sample includes 29,000 or so clones, more than 85% of them seen just once. The input for sequencing was CD4+ or CD8+ T cells sorted from blood, taken in a trial of the OX40 agonist ivuxolimab. The receptors originated from an adult with an advanced solid tumor such as melanoma, head and neck, liver or kidney cancer. Both conserved end residues are part of each CDR3. A D gene is named only where the DNA matches it firmly. Some rows have no size entry. The others give once, few or many, or a class for an expanded clone.

>16|.|TRBD1|TRBV9|TRBJ1-4
TGTGCCAGCAGCGTAGAGGCACAGGGGGTGGTTGAAAAACTGTTTTTT
CASSVEAQGVVEKLFF
>14|.|TRBD1|TRBV28|TRBJ1-5
TGTGCCAGCAGTCCTACAGGGGGCTCTCAGCCCCAGCATTTT
CASSPTGGSQPQHF
>15|.|TRBD1|TRBV27|TRBJ2-7
TGTGCCAGCAGTTTAGCCGGGACAGGGGGCTACGAGCAGTACTTC
CASSLAGTGGYEQYF
>18|.|.|TRBV7-9|TRBJ1-3
TGTGCCAGCAGCCCTCGGCCAGCCTCCGGGGGGAATGGAAACACCATATATTTT
CASSPRPASGGNGNTIYF
>15|once|.|TRBV6-5|TRBJ1-1
TGTGCCAGCAGTTTGGGTTCGGGAGGGGTGACTGAAGCTTTCTTT
CASSLGSGGVTEAFF
>15|once|TRBD1|TRBV7-2|TRBJ1-4
TGTGCCAGCAGCTTGACCGGGACAGGGGGGGGAAAACTGTTTTTT
CASSLTGTGGGKLFF
>14|.|TRBD1|TRBV6-1|TRBJ1-2
TGTGCCAGCAGTGGGACAGGCTCTAACTATGGCTACACCTTC
CASSGTGSNYGYTF
>17|once|.|TRBV30|TRBJ2-6
TGTGCCTGGAGGGCACCTTCTCCCCTTTCTGGGGCCAACGTCCTGACTTTC
CAWRAPSPLSGANVLTF
>14|.|.|TRBV27|TRBJ1-5
TGTGCCAGCAGTCCATCGGGGAACAATCAGCCCCAGCATTTT
CASSPSGNNQPQHF
>15|.|TRBD1|TRBV7-9|TRBJ2-5
TGTGCCAGCAGACTAGGGACAGGGGGCCCCGAGACCCAGTACTTC
CASRLGTGGPETQYF
>15|.|TRBD2|TRBV27|TRBJ2-7
TGTGCCAGCAGTTACGGACTAGCGGGAGGTAGCGAGCAGTACTTC
CASSYGLAGGSEQYF
>13|.|.|TRBV12-5|TRBJ2-1
TGTGCTAGTTGGGGCTATCCTTACAATGAGCAGTTCTTC
CASWGYPYNEQFF
>16|.|TRBD1|TRBV5-5|TRBJ2-7
TGTGCCAGCAGCTTGGCCCCCGGGACAGGGCTGGACGAGCAGTACTTC
CASSLAPGTGLDEQYF
>13|.|.|TRBV5-1|TRBJ2-7
TGCGCCAGCCGATCAGGGTTCGGCTACGAGCAGTACTTC
CASRSGFGYEQYF
>18|once|TRBD1|TRBV27|TRBJ1-2
TGTGCCAGCAGTCCCCTGACAGGGGAAGGTCCTCTTCCCACAGACTACACCTTC
CASSPLTGEGPLPTDYTF
>16|.|TRBD2|TRBV9|TRBJ2-1
TGTGCCAGCAGCCCGGGAGCGGGGGCCCCCAACAATGAGCAGTTCTTC
CASSPGAGAPNNEQFF
>13|.|.|TRBV10-1|TRBJ1-1
TGCGCCAGCAGTGACAGTGGGAACACTGAAGCTTTCTTT
CASSDSGNTEAFF
>14|.|.|TRBV6-5|TRBJ1-5
TGTGCCAGCTCCCCAGGAGTTGGCAATCAGCCCCAGCATTTT
CASSPGVGNQPQHF
>14|.|.|TRBV9|TRBJ1-2
TGTGCCAGCAGCGTAGAACGCGGAGGTTATGGCTACACCTTC
CASSVERGGYGYTF
>18|.|.|TRBV16|TRBJ1-2
TGTGCCAGCAGCCAATCCGGGGAGGGGTTCGCCAATAACTATGGCTACACCTTC
CASSQSGEGFANNYGYTF
>13|.|TRBD2|TRBV27|TRBJ2-1
TGTGCCAGCAGTTTTCCGGGACTATTAGAGCAGTTCTTC
CASSFPGLLEQFF
>12|.|.|TRBV7-9|TRBJ1-2
TGTGCCAGCAGCACTTCTAACTATGGCTACACCTTC
CASSTSNYGYTF
>15|.|TRBD1|TRBV7-9|TRBJ1-4
TGTGCCAGCAGGATCCCGGGACAGGGGAATGAAAAACTGTTTTTT
CASRIPGQGNEKLFF
>11|.|.|TRBV5-3|TRBJ2-7
TGTGCCAGAAGCTCCGACTACGAGCAGTACTTC
CARSSDYEQYF
>16|.|TRBD2|TRBV27|TRBJ2-7
TGTGCCAGCAGTTACTCCGCGGGGGAAGCCTCCTACGAGCAGTACTTC
CASSYSAGEASYEQYF
>12|.|.|TRBV19|TRBJ2-2
TGTGCCAGTAGTACCCAGGGCGGGGAGCTGTTTTTT
CASSTQGGELFF
>14|.|TRBD1|TRBV30|TRBJ1-2
TGTGCCTGGAGTGTAACAGGGGGAAGCTATGGCTACACCTTC
CAWSVTGGSYGYTF
>15|.|.|TRBV28|TRBJ2-7
TGTGCCAGCAGTTTTCGGGGGGCGAGGTCCTACGAGCAGTACTTC
CASSFRGARSYEQYF
>19|.|TRBD1|TRBV7-2|TRBJ1-2
TGTGCCAGCAGCTTAGGGGGGACAGTTCTGACTCAAGCTAACTATGGCTACACCTTC
CASSLGGTVLTQANYGYTF
>12|.|TRBD1|TRBV9|TRBJ1-1
TGTGCCAGCAGCGGACAGGGGCCTGAAGCTTTCTTT
CASSGQGPEAFF
>15|.|TRBD1|TRBV5-6|TRBJ1-5
TGTGCCAGCAGCTGGGGGACAGGGATCAATCAGCCCCAGCATTTT
CASSWGTGINQPQHF
>10|.|.|TRBV29-1|TRBJ1-1
TGCAGCGTTGGGAACACTGAAGCTTTCTTT
CSVGNTEAFF
>16|once|.|TRBV27|TRBJ1-5
TGTGCCAGCAGTTTATCCGGTCGTAAGCCTTCGGAGCCCCAGCATTTT
CASSLSGRKPSEPQHF
>14|few|.|TRBV2|TRBJ2-1
TGTGCCAGCAGTGAGCACAGCTCCTACAATGAGCAGTTCTTC
CASSEHSSYNEQFF
>13|.|.|TRBV11-2|TRBJ1-1
TGTGCCAGCCAGGGGTTAATGAACACTGAAGCTTTCTTT
CASQGLMNTEAFF
>11|.|TRBD2|TRBV28|TRBJ2-2
TGTGCCAGCAAGGGGACTAGGGAGCTGTTTTTT
CASKGTRELFF
>14|.|TRBD1|TRBV27|TRBJ2-7
TGTGCCAGCAGCCCAGGGGGTATGGCCTACGAGCAGTACTTC
CASSPGGMAYEQYF
>17|.|.|TRBV27|TRBJ1-1
TGTGCCAGCAGTCCCCCTTTGGCTTTGGGACTGAACACTGAAGCTTTCTTT
CASSPPLALGLNTEAFF
>14|.|.|TRBV5-6|TRBJ1-1
TGTGCCAGCAGCTTAAGACTGCAGGGGCCTGAAGCTTTCTTT
CASSLRLQGPEAFF
>15|few|TRBD2|TRBV6-1|TRBJ2-3
TGTGCCAGCAGTGTGAGCGGGGGCCTGGCGGATACGCAGTATTTT
CASSVSGGLADTQYF
>14|.|TRBD2|TRBV28|TRBJ2-3
TGTGCCAGCAGTTTAGGGACTAGCGGGAGCCGCCTGTATTTT
CASSLGTSGSRLYF
>16|.|TRBD2|TRBV5-1|TRBJ2-1
TGCGCCAGCAGCTCAGCCGCGGGAGGGCTCCGAAATGAGCAGTTCTTC
CASSSAAGGLRNEQFF
>14|.|TRBD2|TRBV6-1|TRBJ2-7
TGTGCGGGAGGGATAGCGGGAGTGTCCTACGAGCAGTACTTC
CAGGIAGVSYEQYF
>16|.|TRBD2|TRBV4-3|TRBJ2-1
TGCGCCAGCAGCCAAGACTGGGGTAGCGGGAACAATGAGCAGTTCTTC
CASSQDWGSGNNEQFF
>16|.|.|TRBV28|TRBJ2-1
TGTGCCAGCAGTCCACAGACAGGTACTCGCAACAATGAGCAGTTCTTC
CASSPQTGTRNNEQFF